These 29 T cell receptor beta chains originate from one sample sequenced in a study of regulatory T cells in long-lasting Graves disease. Specified time point: newly diagnosed GD, antithyroid drugs for less than 3 months. Following extraction of RNA from PBMCs, that RNA was used to make the TCR library. TCR beta libraries were built with iRepertoire HTBI primers and Arm-PCR of CDR3 regions. TCRdb reprocessed the multiplex PCR reads via MiXCR and lists one record per CDR3 protein. This sample carries 400,000 to 500,000 distinct CDR3 sequences, about 16% of them seen once, and the ten largest clones take 20% to 25%. This sample also appeared in a second study, on T cells in Graves' hyperthyroidism and ophthalmopathy.

The sequencing here drew on peripheral blood mononuclear cells (PBMCs), taken at new diagnosis, from a patient treated with antithyroid drugs. The receptors originated from a woman aged 18-29 years with Graves disease.

The table lists this clonotype with a few counts. The V gene is TRBV5-1, the J gene TRBJ2-2, with 11 bases lining up with TRBD2. This CDR3 spans 16 amino acids. Germline V gene lookup returns CDR1 SGHRS and CDR2 YFSETQ. V lost 5 bases and J lost 5; bases outside the gene matches: 8. CDR3 coding DNA: TGCGCCAGCAGTTCCGGACTAGCGGGTCGAACCGGGGAGCTGTTTTTT. Its protein is CASSSGLAGRTGELFF.

V gene TRBV10-3 combines with J gene TRBJ1-1, with no clear D. The CDR3 runs to 14 residues. The germline V gene has CDR1 ENHRY and CDR2 SYGVKD. Trimming shortened V by 5 bases and J by 0 bases, and 10 bases separated the two germline ends. The CDR3: CAISPEIMNTEAFF. CDR3 in DNA: TGTGCCATCAGTCCAGAAATCATGAACACTGAAGCTTTCTTT.

This clonotype appeared a few times. The chain employs TRBV15 and TRBJ2-7; the D is unclear. The CDR3 length is 13 residues. Per the germline V gene, CDR1 is LNHNV and CDR2 is YYDKDF (reference sequence). Trimming removed 0 bases from V and 6 bases from J, with 9 bases in between. The CDR3 sequence is CATSRDLVSEQYF. For the CDR3, the DNA is TGTGCCACCAGCAGAGATTTAGTGAGCGAGCAGTACTTC. The full variable domain, in which reference TRBV15 and TRBJ2-7 provide the parts outside the CDR3, is DAMVIQNPRYQVTQFGKPVTLSCSQTLNHNVMYWYQQKSSQAPKLLFHYYDKDFNNEADTPDNFQSRRPNTSFCFLDIRSPGLGDTAMYLCATSRDLVSEQYFGPGTRLTVT.

This clonotype has a count of ten or more. The chain links TRBV27 to TRBJ2-7; TRBD1 agrees at 10 bases. Germline-derived CDR1 and CDR2 are MNHEY and SMNVEV (reference sequence). The trim removed 4 bases at V and 7 bases at J, leaving 10 bases unmatched. The CDR3 spans 15 residues. This CDR3 reads CASSWPGQGLREQYF. The CDR3 DNA follows: TGTGCCAGCAGTTGGCCGGGACAGGGGCTTCGGGAGCAGTACTTC.

This clonotype has only a few counts. The chain combines TRBV30 with TRBJ2-1, with D possibly TRBD1 on 5 matching bases. V lost 4 bases and J 7 bases, leaving 20 bases between the germline ends. Germline V lookup: CDR1 GTSNPN, CDR2 SVGIG (reference sequence). This CDR3 has 15 amino acids. The DNA of the CDR3 is TGTGCCTGGACCCCGGGTGCAGGGATTGGGAATGAGCAGTTCTTC. It is translated as CAWTPGAGIGNEQFF. Complete variable domain (other parts from reference TRBV30 and TRBJ2-1): SQTIHQWPATLVQPVGSPLSLECTVEGTSNPNLYWYRQAAGRGLQLLFYSVGIGQISSEVPQNLSASRPQDRQFILSSKKLLLSDSGFYLCAWTPGAGIGNEQFFGPGTRLTVL.

Worth noting for this clonotype: Since the CDR3 does not end with the conserved phenylalanine or tryptophan, this likely comes from a read error. The V and J genes are TRBV20-1 and TRBJ2-3; possible D gene TRBD1, 6 bases. The CDR3 sequence is 14 residues long. The germline V gene has CDR1 DFQATT and CDR2 SNEGSKA (reference sequence). Trimming left V 5 bases short and J 11 bases short, with 23 bases between. The CDR3 nucleotides are TGCAGTGCTGAAGGGACACACCTAGGCTTAAGGCAGTATGTT. It translates to CSAEGTHLGLRQYV.

This clonotype appeared many times. V and J are TRBV12-3 or TRBV12-4 and TRBJ2-1, with TRBD1 matching 7 bases. V shed 6 bases and J 4 bases; nucleotides not matched to a gene: 18. The CDR3 has 18 amino acids. The CDR3 sequence: CASSLGQVGVFVYNEQFF. The CDR3 nucleotides read TGTGCCAGCAGCCTAGGACAGGTGGGGGTTTTTGTGTACAATGAGCAGTTCTTC.

This clonotype was detected only once. A read error is the likely source, as a far larger clone sits one nucleotide away. The CDR3 bases are TGTGCCAGCAGCTCGGGACTAGCGGGAGTGGGAGATACGCAGTTTTTT. This codes for CASSSGLAGVGDTQFF. The chain uses TRBV28 and TRBJ2-3, with 14 bases lining up with TRBD2. This CDR3 has 16 residues. CDR1 is MDHEN and CDR2 is SYDVKM in the germline V gene.

This clonotype has a count of ten or more. The chain recombines TRBV27 with TRBJ2-3; the D gene is possibly TRBD1 (5 bases). Deletions cut 4 bases from V and 9 bases from J, with 14 bases between. The CDR3 spans 13 residues. The germline CDR1 and CDR2 sequences are MNHEY and SMNVEV (reference sequence). Here the CDR3 reads CASSSRGIGTQYF. The CDR3 nucleotides are TGTGCCAGCAGTTCAAGGGGAATAGGCACGCAGTATTTT.

The chain links TRBV27 to TRBJ2-2; D possibly uses TRBD1 or TRBD2 (5 bases each). Germline assignment: CDR1 MNHEY and CDR2 SMNVEV (reference sequence). The germline V and J ends were trimmed by 3 bases and 8 bases, with 13 bases remaining between them. The length of the CDR3 is 14 residues. CDR3 loop: CASSFPRGAGELFF. The CDR3 DNA reads as TGTGCCAGCAGTTTCCCTAGAGGGGCTGGGGAGCTGTTTTTT.

This clonotype was detected ten times or more. The chain carries TRBV28 and TRBJ2-7; D gene ambiguous. V lost 3 bases to trimming and J lost 2 bases, with 8 bases between them. Germline CDR1 reads MDHEN; CDR2 reads SYDVKM. The CDR3 contains 13 residues. CDR3: CASSLGKTYEQYF. In DNA, the CDR3 is TGTGCCAGCAGTTTGGGTAAAACCTACGAGCAGTACTTC.

This clonotype was counted only a few times. V usage is TRBV5-1 and J usage is TRBJ2-3; D assignment may be TRBD1 or TRBD2 (5 bases each). Germline CDR1 SGHRS, CDR2 YFSETQ. Trimming removed 7 bases at V and 4 bases at J, with 13 bases between. This CDR3 spans 13 amino acids. The chain's CDR3 is CASGLDSADTQYF. CDR3 coding DNA: TGCGCCAGCGGACTCGACAGCGCAGATACGCAGTATTTT.

This clonotype was counted many times. The CDR3, as DNA: TGTGCCAGCAGTTTTTTCGGCGGCAGGGCAGTCGAAGCTTTCTTT. It is translated as CASSFFGGRAVEAFF. The rearrangement joins TRBV12-3 or TRBV12-4 to TRBJ1-1, with TRBD1 as a possible D gene (5 bases). Trimming cost V 3 bases and J 8 bases, with 19 bases left between them. The CDR3 consists of 15 residues.

This clonotype was observed many times. The chain joins TRBV6-1 to TRBJ2-5; 9 bases match TRBD1. This CDR3 comprises 14 residues. Trimming removed 4 bases from V and 5 bases from J; junction bases left unmatched: 5. Germline loops: CDR1 MNHNS, CDR2 SASEGT. The CDR3 spells CASSALTGGETQYF. As DNA, the CDR3 is TGTGCCAGCAGTGCTCTGACAGGGGGGGAGACCCAGTACTTC.

This clonotype was counted a few times. The rearrangement joins TRBV11-2 to TRBJ1-1, with D hard to call. V dropped 5 bases and J dropped 1 base, with 14 bases sitting between them. Germline assignment: CDR1 SGHAT and CDR2 FQNNGV. There are 15 residues in the CDR3. The DNA for the CDR3 is TGTGCCAGCAGCCTCAGACGGACGACGAACACTGAAGCTTTCTTT. It codes for CASSLRRTTNTEAFF.

J is TRBJ2-7 and V is TRBV6-5; 11 bases are shared with TRBD1. The CDR3 runs 18 residues. Germline assignment: CDR1 MNHEY and CDR2 SVGAGI. V lost 0 bases to trimming and J lost 3 bases; unmatched junction nucleotides: 10. The CDR3 spells CASSYSLKDRGLSYEQYF. The CDR3 DNA reads TGTGCCAGCAGTTACTCCCTAAAGGACAGGGGGCTTAGCTACGAGCAGTACTTC.

The rearrangement uses TRBV29-1 and TRBJ1-4; TRBD1 is a possible D gene (6 bases). Trimming removed 8 bases at V and 5 bases at J, with 18 bases between. The CDR3 loop spans 14 amino acids. Germline V gene data show CDR1 as SQVTM and CDR2 as ANQGSEA. DNA for the CDR3: TGCAGCACCACCCGGACAGAGGAGAATGAAAAACTGTTTTTT. Protein: CSTTRTEENEKLFF. The full variable domain, completed using reference TRBV29-1 and TRBJ1-4, is SAVISQKPSRDICQRGTSLTIQCQVDSQVTMMFWYRQQPGQSLTLIATANQGSEATYESGFVIDKFPISRPNLTFSTLTVSNMSPEDSSIYLCSTTRTEENEKLFFGSGTQLSVL.

Ten or more counts support this clonotype. The V call is TRBV12-5, the J call TRBJ2-1; TRBD2 might be the D (7 bases). Trimming pared 5 bases from V and 5 bases from J, leaving 16 bases between. The germline gives CDR1 LGHNT, CDR2 FRNRAP. CDR3 length: 15 residues. The CDR3 DNA sequence: TGTGCTAGTGGTCAACTAGGGGGGGCGAACAATGAGCAGTTCTTC. It translates to CASGQLGGANNEQFF.

This clonotype has ten or more counts. The chain uses TRBV20-1 and TRBJ2-2; D may match TRBD1 or TRBD2 (5 bases each). This CDR3 comprises 14 residues. Germline V gene data show CDR1 as DFQATT and CDR2 as SNEGSKA (reference sequence). Trimming removed 0 bases at V and 6 bases at J, with 11 bases between. The CDR3 DNA reads TGCAGTGCTAGAGATGAGGGGCGCGCCGGGGAGCTGTTTTTT. Residues: CSARDEGRAGELFF.

Comment on this clonotype: This may come from a read error, since a much larger clone is one base off. The rearrangement joins TRBV28 to TRBJ2-2, with D perhaps TRBD2 (6 bases). The CDR3 contains 15 residues. V gave up 4 bases and J gave up 3 bases, with 12 bases separating them. Germline V CDR1 and CDR2: MDHEN, SYDVKM. CDR3 nucleotides: TGTGCCAGCAGTTCTCCGGGACTTGACACCGGGGAGCTGTTTTTT. The encoded protein is CASSSPGLDTGELFF.

This clonotype showed up just a few times. The V call is TRBV10-3, the J call TRBJ1-2, with D perhaps matching TRBD1 (6 bases). From germline, CDR1 is ENHRY and CDR2 SYGVKD. The CDR3 extends over 14 amino acids. Trimming cost V 8 bases and J 0 bases, with 13 bases left between them. Here the CDR3 DNA reads TGTGCCATCGGTTCCGGGACACCTAACTATGGCTACACCTTC. Amino acid sequence: CAIGSGTPNYGYTF.

Many counts were recorded for this clonotype. V and J are TRBV10-3 and TRBJ1-5; 8 bases line up with TRBD1. V lost 6 bases and J lost 6; bases outside the gene matches: 4. The CDR3 runs to 13 residues. Germline lookup yields CDR1 ENHRY and CDR2 SYGVKD. The CDR3 region is CAIRGTGGQPQHF. Here the CDR3 DNA reads TGTGCCATCAGGGGGACAGGCGGTCAGCCCCAGCATTTT.

This clonotype was seen many times. This chain connects TRBV7-9 to TRBJ2-7, with unresolved D. CDR3 length: 13 amino acids. Germline V gene sequence: CDR1 SEHNR, CDR2 FQNEAQ (reference sequence). Trimming pared 2 bases from V and 5 bases from J, leaving 10 bases between. The CDR3: CASSLTGVNEQYF. CDR3 bases: TGTGCCAGCAGCTTAACCGGAGTAAACGAGCAGTACTTC. The complete variable domain, with remaining parts taken from reference TRBV7-9 and TRBJ2-7, reads DTGVSQNPRHKITKRGQNVTFRCDPISEHNRLYWYRQTLGQGPEFLTYFQNEAQLEKSRLLSDRFSAERPKGSFSTLEIQRTEQGDSAMYLCASSLTGVNEQYFGPGTRLTVT.

This clonotype was counted a few times. The rearrangement links TRBV3-1 to TRBJ2-7, with a tentative D call TRBD2 (5 bases). In germline, CDR1 is LGHDT, CDR2 YNNKEL (reference sequence). The CDR3 loop spans 15 amino acids. Trimming left V 0 bases short and J 2 bases short, with 11 bases between. CDR3 bases: TGTGCCAGCAGCCAAGAGCCGGACTCTACCTACGAGCAGTACTTC. Protein: CASSQEPDSTYEQYF.

This clonotype showed up many times. The chain joins TRBV11-2 to TRBJ2-3, with a tentative D call TRBD2 (5 bases). V was clipped by 5 bases and J by 8 bases, with 11 bases between them. CDR1 and CDR2 from the germline V gene are SGHAT and FQNNGV. This CDR3 region has 12 residues. CDR3 in amino acids: CASSPPSGTQYF. The CDR3 nucleotides read TGTGCCAGCAGCCCCCCGAGCGGTACGCAGTATTTT.

This clonotype was found a few times. The rearrangement joins TRBV7-2 to TRBJ1-1; D may be TRBD1 (5 bases). Germline loops: CDR1 SGHTA, CDR2 FQGNSA. Trimming cost V 0 bases and J 6 bases, with 14 bases left between them. The CDR3 runs to 15 residues. CDR3 sequence (DNA): TGTGCCAGCAGCTTAGCGCGGGCAGGGTTGTCTGAAGCTTTCTTT. This gives the protein CASSLARAGLSEAFF.

A few counts support this clonotype. The rearrangement uses TRBV12-3 or TRBV12-4 and TRBJ1-2; unclear D gene. CDR3 length equals 18 residues. V gave up 3 bases and J gave up 5 bases, with 25 bases separating them. The CDR3 loop reads CASSLVMPPAREVYGYTF. The CDR3 bases are TGTGCCAGCAGTTTGGTAATGCCCCCGGCCCGTGAAGTTTATGGCTACACCTTC.

In this sample, this clonotype turned up many times. The chain employs TRBV10-3 and TRBJ2-1; D remains ambiguous. CDR3 length: 13 residues. The germline CDR1 and CDR2 sequences are ENHRY and SYGVKD. Between the trimmed V and J ends, which lost 8 bases and 4 bases, there was a span of 12 bases. The CDR3 here is CAISQVHYNEQFF. The DNA for the CDR3 is TGTGCCATCTCCCAGGTTCATTACAATGAGCAGTTCTTC.

On this clonotype: A far larger clone is off by one base, so a read error is likely. The J gene is TRBJ2-7, the V gene TRBV28; 12 bases align to TRBD2. Germline assignment: CDR1 MDHEN and CDR2 SYDVKM. This CDR3 contains 15 residues. With V trimmed by 6 bases and J by 2 bases, 5 bases remained unmatched. The CDR3 bases are TGTGCCAGCAGCCCTAGCGGGAGGGCCACCTACGAGCAGTACTTC. Protein product: CASSPSGRATYEQYF. Together with reference TRBV28 and TRBJ2-7, the CDR3 gives the full variable domain: DVKVTQSSRYLVKRTGEKVFLECVQDMDHENMFWYRQDPGLGLRLIYFSYDVKMKEKGDIPEGYSVSREKKERFSLILESASTNQTSMYLCASSPSGRATYEQYFGPGTRLTVT.